Described below is a single TCR beta chain sequence and its context. Sequencing was performed with immunoSEQ multiplex PCR; in TCRdb, only in-frame clones are kept and a portion is missing. The table shows roughly 63,000 clones, with around 93% occurring only once. This sample was taken from a study of T cell changes during pregnancy in multiple sclerosis. The sequence was obtained from a female donor with multiple sclerosis, enrolled in a pregnancy study. Source: CD8+ T cells from peripheral blood mononuclear cells, taken in the second trimester of pregnancy.

The CDR3 protein is CASSIRDRGKETQYF. The CDR3 nucleotides are TGTGCCAGCAGCATCCGGGACAGGGGGAAGGAGACCCAGTACTTC. The chain is built from TRBV28 and TRBJ2-5; 11 bases map to TRBD1. V shed 6 bases, J shed 5 bases, and the junction held 8 bases outside the gene matches. The CDR3 spans 15 residues. The germline CDR1 and CDR2 sequences are MDHEN and SYDVKM.